This TCR beta chain comes out of a study of T cells in Graves' hyperthyroidism and ophthalmopathy. Diagnoses were made from clinical symptoms, serum measures (thyroxine and TRAb), thyroid ultrasound and orbital computed tomography. Extraction of PBMCs used 9 to 10 ml of fresh peripheral blood. This clonotype was counted ten times or more. The TCR beta CDR3 regions underwent amplification using RNA transcripts as the source. RT-PCR in the first round (using the HTBI primer set) targeted the TCR CDR3. A single record per CDR3 protein comes from TCRdb applying MiXCR to the multiplex PCR reads. The profile shows around 620,000 distinct CDR3 sequences, over 12% of them singletons. Trimming removed 3 bases from V and 0 bases from J; junction bases left unmatched: 4. The CDR3 loop spans 17 amino acids. Per germline, CDR1 LNHNV and CDR2 YYDKDF (reference sequence).

V and J are TRBV15 and TRBJ2-1; 11 bases are a match to TRBD2. The sequencing input was blood. This clonotype was obtained from a woman between 18 and 30 years old with Graves' ophthalmopathy. The CDR3 DNA reads as TGTGCCACCAGCAGGGCACTAGCGGGAGACTCCTACAATGAGCAGTTCTTC. Its protein is CATSRALAGDSYNEQFF.